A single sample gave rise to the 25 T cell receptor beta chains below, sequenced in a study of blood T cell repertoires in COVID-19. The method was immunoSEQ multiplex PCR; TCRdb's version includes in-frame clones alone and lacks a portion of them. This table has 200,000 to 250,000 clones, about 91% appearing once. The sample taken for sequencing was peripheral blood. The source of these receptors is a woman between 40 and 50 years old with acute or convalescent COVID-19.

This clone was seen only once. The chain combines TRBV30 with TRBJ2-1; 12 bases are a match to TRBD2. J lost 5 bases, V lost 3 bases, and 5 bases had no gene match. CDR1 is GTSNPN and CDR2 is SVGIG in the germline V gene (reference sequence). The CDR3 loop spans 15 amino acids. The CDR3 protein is CAWRLAGGPNNEQFF. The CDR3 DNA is TGTGCCTGGAGGCTAGCGGGGGGGCCTAACAATGAGCAGTTCTTC.

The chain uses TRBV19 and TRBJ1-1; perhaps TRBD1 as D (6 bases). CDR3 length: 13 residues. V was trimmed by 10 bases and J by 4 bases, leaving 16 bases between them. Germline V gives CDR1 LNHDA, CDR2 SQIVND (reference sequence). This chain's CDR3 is CATRGRGATEAFF. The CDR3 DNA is TGTGCCACCCGAGGGAGGGGGGCCACTGAAGCTTTCTTT.

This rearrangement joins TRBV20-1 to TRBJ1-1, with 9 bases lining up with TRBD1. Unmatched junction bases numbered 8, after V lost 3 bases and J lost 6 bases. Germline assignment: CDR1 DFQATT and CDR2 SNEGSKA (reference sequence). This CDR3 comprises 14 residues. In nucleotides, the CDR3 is TGCAGTGCTAGTGCCGGGACAGGGACCGCTGAAGCTTTCTTT. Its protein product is CSASAGTGTAEAFF.

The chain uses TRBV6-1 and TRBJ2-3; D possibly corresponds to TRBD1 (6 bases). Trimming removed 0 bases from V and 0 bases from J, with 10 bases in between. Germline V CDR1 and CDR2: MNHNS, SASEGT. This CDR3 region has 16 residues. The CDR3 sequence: CASSEASRGSTDTQYF. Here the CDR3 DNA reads TGTGCCAGCAGTGAAGCAAGTAGGGGGAGCACAGATACGCAGTATTTT.

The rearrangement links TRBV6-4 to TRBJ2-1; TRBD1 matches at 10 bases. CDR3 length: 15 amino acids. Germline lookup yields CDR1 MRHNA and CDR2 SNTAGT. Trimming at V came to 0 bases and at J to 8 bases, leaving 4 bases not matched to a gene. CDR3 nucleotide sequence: TGTGCCAGCAGTGACTCGGAGACAGGGGGCGATGAGCAGTTCTTC. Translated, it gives CASSDSETGGDEQFF.

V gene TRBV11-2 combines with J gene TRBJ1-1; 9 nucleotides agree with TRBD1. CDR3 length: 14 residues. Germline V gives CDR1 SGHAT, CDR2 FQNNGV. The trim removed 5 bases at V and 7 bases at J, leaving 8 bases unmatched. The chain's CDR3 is CASSPRTGADEAFF. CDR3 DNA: TGTGCCAGCAGCCCGCGGACAGGGGCGGATGAAGCTTTCTTT.

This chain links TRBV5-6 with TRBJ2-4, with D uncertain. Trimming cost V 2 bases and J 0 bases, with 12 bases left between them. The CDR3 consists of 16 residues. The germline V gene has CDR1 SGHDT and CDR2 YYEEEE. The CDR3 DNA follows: TGTGCCAGCAGCTTCCTTAGCTACCCAGCCAAAAACATTCAGTACTTC. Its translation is CASSFLSYPAKNIQYF.

The CDR3 here is CASSLGRGGGQYNEQFF. CDR3 DNA: TGTGCCAGCAGCTTGGGGCGTGGCGGGGGCCAGTACAATGAGCAGTTCTTC. V is TRBV7-2 and J is TRBJ2-1; D possibly corresponds to TRBD2 (7 bases). This CDR3 region has 17 residues. CDR1 is SGHTA, CDR2 FQGNSA, per germline. Trimming shortened V by 3 bases and J by 4 bases, and 19 bases separated the two germline ends.

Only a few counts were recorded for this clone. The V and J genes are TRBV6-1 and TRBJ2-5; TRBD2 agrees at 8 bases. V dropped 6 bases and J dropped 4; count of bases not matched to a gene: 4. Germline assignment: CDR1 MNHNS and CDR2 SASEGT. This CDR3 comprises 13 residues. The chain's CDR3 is CASSGGAIETQYF. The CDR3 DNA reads TGTGCCAGCAGCGGGGGGGCCATAGAGACCCAGTACTTC.

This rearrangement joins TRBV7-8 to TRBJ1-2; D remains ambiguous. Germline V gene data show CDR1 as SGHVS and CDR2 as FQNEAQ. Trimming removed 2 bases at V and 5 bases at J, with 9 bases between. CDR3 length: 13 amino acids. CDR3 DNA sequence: TGTGCCAGCAGCTTACCGGGAGGGTATGGCTACACCTTC. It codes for CASSLPGGYGYTF.

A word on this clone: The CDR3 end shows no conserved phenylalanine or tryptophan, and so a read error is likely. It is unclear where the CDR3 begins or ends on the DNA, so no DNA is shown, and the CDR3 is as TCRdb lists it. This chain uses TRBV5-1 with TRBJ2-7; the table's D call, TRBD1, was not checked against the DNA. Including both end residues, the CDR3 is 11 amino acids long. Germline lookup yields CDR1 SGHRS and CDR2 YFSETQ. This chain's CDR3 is CASSSRTGERI.

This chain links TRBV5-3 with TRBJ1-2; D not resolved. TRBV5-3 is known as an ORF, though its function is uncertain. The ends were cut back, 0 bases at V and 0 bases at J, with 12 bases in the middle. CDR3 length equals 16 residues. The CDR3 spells CARSLAGRNPNYGYTF. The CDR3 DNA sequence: TGTGCCAGAAGCTTGGCTGGCAGGAACCCTAACTATGGCTACACCTTC.

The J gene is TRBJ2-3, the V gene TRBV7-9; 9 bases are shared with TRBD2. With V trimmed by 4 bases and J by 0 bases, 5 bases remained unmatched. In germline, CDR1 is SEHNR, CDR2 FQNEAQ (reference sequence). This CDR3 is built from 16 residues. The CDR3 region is CASSYGTSSSTDTQYF. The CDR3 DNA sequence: TGTGCCAGCAGCTACGGGACTAGCAGCAGCACAGATACGCAGTATTTT.

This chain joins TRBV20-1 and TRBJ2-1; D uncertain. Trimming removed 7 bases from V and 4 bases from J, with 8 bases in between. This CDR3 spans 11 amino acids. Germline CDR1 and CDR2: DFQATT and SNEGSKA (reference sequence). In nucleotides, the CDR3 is TGCAGTGTTCGGGTTTACAATGAGCAGTTCTTC. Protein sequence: CSVRVYNEQFF.

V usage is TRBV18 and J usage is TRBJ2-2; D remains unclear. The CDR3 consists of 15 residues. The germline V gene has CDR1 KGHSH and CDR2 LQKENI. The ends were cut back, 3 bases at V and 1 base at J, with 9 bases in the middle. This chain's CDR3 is CASSPWQMNTGELFF. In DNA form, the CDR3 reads TGTGCCAGCTCACCGTGGCAGATGAACACCGGGGAGCTGTTTTTT.

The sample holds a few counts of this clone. CDR3 sequence (DNA): TGTGCCAGTAGTATAGTTGGCAGACTATCCGGCTATGGCTACACCTTC. Translation gives CASSIVGRLSGYGYTF. The rearrangement joins TRBV19 to TRBJ1-2; D is ambiguous. Germline V gene data show CDR1 as LNHDA and CDR2 as SQIVND (reference sequence). The CDR3 has 16 amino acids. V was cut by 1 base and J by 4 bases, with 16 bases left in between.

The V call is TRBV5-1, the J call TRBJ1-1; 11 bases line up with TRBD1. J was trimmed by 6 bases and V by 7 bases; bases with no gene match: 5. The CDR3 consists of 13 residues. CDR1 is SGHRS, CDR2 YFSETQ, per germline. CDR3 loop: CASGLGQGAEAFF. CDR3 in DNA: TGCGCCAGCGGTTTGGGACAGGGGGCTGAAGCTTTCTTT.

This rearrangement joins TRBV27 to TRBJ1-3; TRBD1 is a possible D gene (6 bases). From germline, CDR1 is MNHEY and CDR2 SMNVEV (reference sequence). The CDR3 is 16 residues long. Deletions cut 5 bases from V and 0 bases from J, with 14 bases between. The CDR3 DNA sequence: TGTGCCAGCAGTCCCACAGGGTACTACTCTGGAAACACCATATATTTT. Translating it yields CASSPTGYYSGNTIYF.

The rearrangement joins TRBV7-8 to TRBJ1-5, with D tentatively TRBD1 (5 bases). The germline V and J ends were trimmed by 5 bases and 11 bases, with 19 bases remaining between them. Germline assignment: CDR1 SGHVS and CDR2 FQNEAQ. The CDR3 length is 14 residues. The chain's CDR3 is CASSPRTDTSAQHF. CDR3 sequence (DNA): TGTGCCAGCAGCCCCCGGACGGACACATCAGCCCAGCATTTT.

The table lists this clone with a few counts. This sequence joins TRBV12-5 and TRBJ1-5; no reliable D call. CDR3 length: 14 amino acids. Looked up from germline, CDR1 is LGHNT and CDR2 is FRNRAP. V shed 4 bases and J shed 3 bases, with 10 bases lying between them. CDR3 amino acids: CASGSREFNQPQHF. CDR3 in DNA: TGTGCTAGTGGTTCCCGAGAGTTCAATCAGCCCCAGCATTTT.

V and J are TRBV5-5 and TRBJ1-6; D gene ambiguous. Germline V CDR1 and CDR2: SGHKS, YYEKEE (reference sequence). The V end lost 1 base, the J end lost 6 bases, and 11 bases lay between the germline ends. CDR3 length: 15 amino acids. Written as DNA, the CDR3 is TGTGCCAGCAGCTTGTGGGCAGATACTAATTCACCCCTCCACTTT. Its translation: CASSLWADTNSPLHF.

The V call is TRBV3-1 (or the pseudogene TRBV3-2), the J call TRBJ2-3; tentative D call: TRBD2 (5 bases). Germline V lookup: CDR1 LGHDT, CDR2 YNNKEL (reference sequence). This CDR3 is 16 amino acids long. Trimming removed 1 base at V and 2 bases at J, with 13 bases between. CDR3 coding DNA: TGTGCCAGCAGCCAAGGGGAGACACCTGCCACAGATACGCAGTATTTT. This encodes CASSQGETPATDTQYF.

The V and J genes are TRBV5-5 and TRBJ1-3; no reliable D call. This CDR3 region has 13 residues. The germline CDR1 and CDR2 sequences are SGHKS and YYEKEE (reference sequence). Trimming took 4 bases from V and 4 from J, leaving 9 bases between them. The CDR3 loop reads CASSPLAGNTIYF. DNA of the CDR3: TGTGCCAGCAGCCCCCTCGCGGGAAACACCATATATTTT.

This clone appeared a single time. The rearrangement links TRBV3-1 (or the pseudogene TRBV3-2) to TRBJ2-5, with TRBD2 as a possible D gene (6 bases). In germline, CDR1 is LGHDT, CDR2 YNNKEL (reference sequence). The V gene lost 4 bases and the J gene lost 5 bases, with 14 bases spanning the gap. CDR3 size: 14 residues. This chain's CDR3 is CASSPGTPRETQYF. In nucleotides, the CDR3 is TGTGCCAGCAGCCCCGGGACTCCACGGGAGACCCAGTACTTC.

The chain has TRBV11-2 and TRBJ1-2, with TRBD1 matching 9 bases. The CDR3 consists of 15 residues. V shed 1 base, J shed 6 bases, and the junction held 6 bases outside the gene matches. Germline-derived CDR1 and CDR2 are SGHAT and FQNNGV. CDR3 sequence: CASSLATGGKDGYTF. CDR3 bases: TGTGCCAGCAGCTTAGCGACAGGGGGAAAAGATGGCTACACCTTC.